The clone carrying this T cell receptor beta chain showed up just a few times. What it binds is not known. One entry per CDR3 protein results from TCRdb running MiXCR on the 5' RACE reads. In the table there are about 400,000 distinct CDR3 sequences, about a sixth of which are singletons. Trimming stripped 6 bases from V and 5 bases from J, with 11 bases between. Looked up from germline, CDR1 is LGHNA and CDR2 is YNFKEQ. The CDR3 totals 13 residues. The sample belongs to a study of T-cell memory formation after mild COVID-19. Broader study findings: Contracting clones from day 15 to 85 showed balanced CD4/CD8; later expanders favored CD4+.

The clonotype comes from a man younger than 35 who had mild COVID-19 (a few samples of this study predate the infection). Cell type and time point are not known. The V call is TRBV4-2, the J call TRBJ2-1; D unresolved. Sequencing was carried out using PBMCs or a T cell subset sorted from them (not recorded which). In nucleotides, the CDR3 is TGTGCCAGCAGTCCCGAGGCGAACAATGAGCAGTTCTTC. This gives the protein CASSPEANNEQFF.